A single sample is the source of the 3 T cell receptor beta chains below, sequenced in a study of blood T cell repertoires in COVID-19. Using immunoSEQ multiplex PCR, the repertoire was profiled, and TCRdb retains in-frame clones only, with some absent. Among 150,000 to 200,000 clones, roughly 86% were seen once, and the ten largest hold around 1.6%. Sequenced sample: peripheral blood. These receptors all stem from a woman in her fifties or sixties with acute or convalescent COVID-19.

J is TRBJ1-1 and V is TRBV6-5; tentatively, D is TRBD1 (5 bases). Trimming shortened V by 0 bases and J by 5 bases, and 16 bases separated the two germline ends. Germline values: CDR1 MNHEY, CDR2 SVGAGI. The CDR3 covers 16 residues. The CDR3 coding sequence is TGTGCCAGCAGTTACTCCCCCCGAAGGGGAGGTACTGAAGCTTTCTTT. It is translated as CASSYSPRRGGTEAFF.

This clone occurred a few times. Other DNA sequences in this specimen translate into the identical CDR3. The chain carries TRBV24-1 and TRBJ2-1; no firm D call. The CDR3 runs 12 residues. Germline values: CDR1 KGHDR, CDR2 SFDVKD. The V end was cut by 3 bases, the J end by 4 bases, with 3 bases between. CDR3 sequence: CATSDPYNEQFF. The CDR3 nucleotides read TGTGCCACCAGTGATCCTTACAATGAGCAGTTCTTC.

This clone occurred once. The chain couples TRBV7-2 to TRBJ2-1, with 7 bases that match TRBD2. V gave up 3 bases and J gave up 9 bases; unmatched junction bases: 17. The germline V gene encodes CDR1 SGHTA and CDR2 FQGNSA. The CDR3 runs 17 residues. The CDR3 DNA sequence: TGTGCCAGCAGCTTGCTCCCAGGGACTACCCGCCTACCTGAGCAGTTCTTC. Translation gives CASSLLPGTTRLPEQFF.